This T cell receptor beta chain came from a study of a mutant IDH1 vaccine in newly diagnosed glioma. Across the whole study: Patients got radiotherapy, temozolomide, or both beforehand, and most got both. General study findings and limits: More than 80% of patients showed vaccine-induced immune responses across multiple MHC alleles.

This table comes from immunoSEQ multiplex PCR, and its TCRdb copy is limited to in-frame clones, with some not included. The sample lists about 68,000 clones; approximately 84% were seen once. The time point is: week 35, safety follow-up. Topical imiquimod was applied with each vaccine dose, which held 300 ug of mutant IDH1 20-mer peptide. There were eight vaccinations for patients, given in weeks 1, 3, 5, 7, 11, 15, 19 and 23. The CDR3 sequence is 17 residues long. Trimming took off 3 bases at V and 3 bases at J, with 20 bases between the two ends. CDR1 is SGHTA, CDR2 FQGNSA, per germline. Points on this clone: Antigen unknown.

This clonotype was sampled from a man between 18 and 29 years old with glioma. This specimen consisted of PBMCs, obtained from a glioma patient whose treatment included an IDH1 peptide vaccine. The rearrangement uses TRBV7-2 and TRBJ2-5; D is uncertain. The CDR3 spells CASSFNRLALLKETQYF. Here the CDR3 DNA reads TGTGCCAGCAGCTTTAACCGGCTTGCTCTTCTTAAAGAGACCCAGTACTTC.